Following are 5 T cell receptor beta chains from one sample sequenced in a study of T cell responses to AZD1222 COVID-19 vaccine. Data came from immunoSEQ multiplex PCR; TCRdb stores just in-frame clones and leaves some out. The sample consists of 100,000 to 150,000 clones, approximately 90% of them appearing once. The sample here was peripheral blood, taken 28 days after the second AZD1222 dose. The source is an adult who received the AZD1222 COVID-19 vaccine.

This chain links TRBV4-2 with TRBJ2-2; the D is unclear. The CDR3 spans 14 residues. CDR1 LGHNA and CDR2 YNFKEQ come from the germline V gene. Deletions cut 1 base from V and 1 base from J, with 4 bases between. CDR3 loop: CASSQGKNTGELFF. The CDR3 nucleotides are TGTGCCAGCAGCCAAGGGAAGAACACCGGGGAGCTGTTTTTT.

V usage is TRBV2 and J usage is TRBJ1-1; D may be TRBD1 (5 bases). The ends were cut back, 2 bases at V and 1 base at J, with 11 bases in the middle. Germline V gives CDR1 SNHLY, CDR2 FYNNEI. The CDR3 loop spans 15 amino acids. CDR3 sequence (DNA): TGTGCCAGCAGTGAATTGGGGAGGGGGAACACTGAAGCTTTCTTT. Translating it yields CASSELGRGNTEAFF.

CDR3: CASGGRPSTDTQYF. CDR3 DNA: TGTGCCTCCGGGGGCAGGCCTAGCACAGATACGCAGTATTTT. The chain has TRBV5-4 and TRBJ2-3; D tentatively reads TRBD1 or TRBD2 (6 bases each). The CDR3 spans 14 residues. Deletions cut 10 bases from V and 0 bases from J, with 15 bases between. The V gene's germline CDR1 is SGHNT and CDR2 YYREEE (reference sequence).

The chain combines TRBV3-1 (or the pseudogene TRBV3-2) with TRBJ2-7; TRBD2 agrees at 8 bases. Germline values: CDR1 LGHDT, CDR2 YNNKEL (reference sequence). With 1 base clipped from V and 3 bases from J, the junction kept 11 bases outside the gene matches. The CDR3 spans 17 residues. DNA of the CDR3: TGTGCCAGCAGCCAAGTCACGCTAGCGGGTGTATTCTACGAGCAGTACTTC. Protein: CASSQVTLAGVFYEQYF.

The V call is TRBV7-9, the J call TRBJ1-3; D possibly corresponds to TRBD1 (6 bases). The ends were cut back, 2 bases at V and 15 bases at J, with 14 bases in the middle. In germline, CDR1 is SEHNR, CDR2 FQNEAQ (reference sequence). This CDR3 contains 12 residues. As DNA, the CDR3 is TGTGCCAGCAGCTTAAGTCCGGGACACTCATATTTT. It yields the protein CASSLSPGHSYF.